This T cell receptor (beta chain) is drawn from a study of graft-versus-host responses after intestinal transplantation. Study-level background: In this cohort, recipients had multivisceral, liver-intestinal, or isolated intestinal transplants. For around three years after anti-thymocyte globulin induction, all recipients took tacrolimus and steroids. Study results and limitations: Some GvH clones appeared in ileal mucosa or blood before recipient bone marrow.

Assay: immunoSEQ multiplex PCR; the TCRdb copy retains only in-frame clones and omits some. The sample yields about 130,000 clones, over 90% seen once. As for this clone: What it recognizes is unknown.

V lost 0 bases to trimming and J lost 2 bases, with 14 bases between them. CDR1 and CDR2 (germline): SGHTA, FQGTGA. The CDR3 is 16 amino acids. The sample consisted of unstimulated CD4+ T cells sorted from spleen or lymph node cells, taken before intestinal transplant. The clonotype comes from a human donor who received an intestinal transplant. The chain is built from TRBV7-3 and TRBJ2-7; TRBD1 or TRBD2 may be the D gene (5 bases each). CDR3: CASSLTGTLNTYEQYF. In DNA, the CDR3 is TGTGCCAGCAGCTTAACAGGGACGTTGAACACCTACGAGCAGTACTTC.